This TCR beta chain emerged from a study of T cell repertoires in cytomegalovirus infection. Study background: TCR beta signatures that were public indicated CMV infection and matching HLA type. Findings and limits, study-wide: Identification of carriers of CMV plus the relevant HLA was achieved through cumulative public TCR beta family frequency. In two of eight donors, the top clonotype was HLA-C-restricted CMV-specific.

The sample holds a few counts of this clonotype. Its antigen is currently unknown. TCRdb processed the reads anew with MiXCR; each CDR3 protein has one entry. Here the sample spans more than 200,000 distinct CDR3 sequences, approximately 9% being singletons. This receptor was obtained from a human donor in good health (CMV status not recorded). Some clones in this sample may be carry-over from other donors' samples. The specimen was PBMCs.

The CDR3 DNA follows: TGTGCCAGCAGTTTGGGATCTACTAGCTCCTATAATTCACCCCTCCACTTT. Its protein product is CASSLGSTSSYNSPLHF. The chain couples TRBV28 to TRBJ1-6, with unresolved D. Germline V lookup: CDR1 MDHEN, CDR2 SYDVKM. Trimming shortened V by 3 bases and J by 0 bases, and 12 bases separated the two germline ends. The CDR3 has 17 residues.